This section outlines one TCR beta chain sequence together with its context. Its target antigen remains unknown. No base quality values were provided; no much bigger clone lies one nucleotide off. This sample is drawn from a study of Graves' ophthalmopathy and Graves' hyperthyroidism listed by TCRdb under 2018. Background for the entire study: A patient counted as having stable hyperthyroidism if there was no progression to ophthalmopathy within 18 months of follow-up. TCR beta repertoire signatures were used to distinguish Graves' ophthalmopathy from Graves' hyperthyroidism and to predict progression to ophthalmopathy. In total, 135 blood samples were TCR-sequenced: roughly 45 ophthalmopathy, some 75 hyperthyroidism and approximately 17 hyperthyroidism-to-ophthalmopathy patients. In roughly 6 hyperthyroidism patients, the T-cell repertoires found in thyroid tissue were compared with those found in blood. To explore V-J signatures that separate ophthalmopathy from hyperthyroidism, a discovery set of more than 95 patients was enrolled, consisting of fewer than 45 with ophthalmopathy and about 60 with stable hyperthyroidism. The independent validation cohort included 18 hyperthyroidism patients plus 17 patients who later progressed from hyperthyroidism to ophthalmopathy. Following sampling, methimazole starting at 30 mg daily was administered to hyperthyroidism patients, and high-dose intravenous methylprednisolone was administered to ophthalmopathy patients. Study-level results and caveats: Sample size was not predetermined statistically, and investigators were not blinded to group allocation. In validation, the model predicted ophthalmopathy progression with more than 55% sensitivity and approximately 72% specificity; approximately 12 predicted patients were CT-confirmed with GO in a median of approximately 6.2 months. The 13-signature model separated ophthalmopathy from stable hyperthyroidism with approximately 90% sensitivity and just under 84% specificity in cross-validation, and 80%/75% in the test set. Most of the expanded thyroid clonotypes with a frequency above 0.001 were also detected in blood, and it was suggested that the thyroid immune response may be reflected by blood repertoires.

Deletion took 8 bases off V and 5 bases off J, with a span of 12 bases between the germline ends. CDR1 WSHSY and CDR2 SAAADI are derived from the germline V gene. Taken from cysteine to phenylalanine, the CDR3 has 12 residues. The read is trimmed to its CDR3 DNA, 36 bases read in frame from base 1. TCR beta CDR3 regions were amplified from RNA transcripts for repertoire sequencing. HTBI primers and the Qiagen OneStep RT-PCR kit were used in a first-round RT-PCR, which was followed by a second-round multiplex PCR, size selection and purification. Libraries were sequenced paired-end with 100 bp reads on an Illumina HiSeq2000. The study's own analysis went as follows. SOAPnuke was used to process the reads, throwing out any read that had adapters, had uncalled bases, had a mean Phred below 15, or lacked an exact constant-primer or identifier match. High-quality paired reads were merged with COPE v1.2.5. Unique nucleotide sequences were defined as clonotypes and aligned to IMGT TRB V, D and J references using MiTCR v1.1. Analysis was restricted to V-J combinations with a frequency above 0.0001, which covered 99% to 99.2% of repertoires. For each V-J combination, a TCR clonal expansion and chaos score was defined as the ratio of F50 clonal expansion to chaos observed in the TCRdist matrix. Welch's t-statistics and random forest were used to reduce features to more than ten V-J combinations, which were fed into a naive Bayes classifier. Thyroid-blood repertoire similarity was quantified with the Morisita-Horn index. TCRdb applied fastp at Q25 and MiXCR to the public reads, then kept only in-frame beta chains. One record per CDR3 amino acid sequence lists the most common genes and DNA. In this record, the V and J calls reflect TCRdb's handling and not the investigators' own analysis. This sample is represented by over a million distinct CDR3 sequences; about 40% of them were singletons. Of the sample, 11% falls within the top ten clones.

Hyperthyroidism patients were newly diagnosed, with disease duration under 2 months, and aged 18 to 65 years. Patients were excluded if they had other autoimmune diseases, uncontrolled infections, pregnancy or lactation. Diagnosis was based on clinical symptoms, serum thyroxine, TRAb, thyroid ultrasound and orbital computed tomography. Total RNA was extracted using Trizol reagent, and RNA quality was checked on an Agilent 2100 Bioanalyzer. The rearranged segments are TRBV10-2 and TRBJ1-1; there is no confident call for the D gene. Sequencing input: peripheral blood or thyroid tissue (not recorded which). The source is an adult man with Graves' hyperthyroidism. This receptor carries the CDR3 CASHPTVTEAFF. The base sequence is TGCGCCAGCCATCCGACCGTAACTGAAGCTTTCTTT.